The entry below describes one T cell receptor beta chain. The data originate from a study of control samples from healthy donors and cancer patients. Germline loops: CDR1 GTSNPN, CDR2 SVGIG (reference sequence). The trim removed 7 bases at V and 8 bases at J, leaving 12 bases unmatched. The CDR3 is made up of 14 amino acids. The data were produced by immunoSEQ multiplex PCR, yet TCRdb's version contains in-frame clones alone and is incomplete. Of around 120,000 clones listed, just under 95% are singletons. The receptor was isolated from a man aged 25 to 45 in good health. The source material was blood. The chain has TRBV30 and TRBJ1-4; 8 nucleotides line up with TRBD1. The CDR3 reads CASDYNRGREKLFF. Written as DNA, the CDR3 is TGTGCCTCAGATTATAACAGGGGGAGGGAAAAACTGTTTTTT.